This entry lists 2 T cell receptor beta chains sequenced from one sample in a study of T cells after yellow fever vaccination. MiXCR, run by TCRdb on the 5' RACE reads, gives a single entry per CDR3 protein. The table lists 500,000 to 650,000 distinct CDR3 sequences, 9% to 15% of them singletons. The sample consisted of PBMCs, taken on the day of the yellow fever booster vaccination. These receptors came from a man younger than 40 who received the YFV17D yellow fever vaccine.

J is TRBJ2-1 and V is TRBV6-2 or TRBV6-3, with D unresolved. This CDR3 has 14 residues. Trimming stripped 1 base from V and 4 bases from J, with 8 bases between. The germline V gene has CDR1 MNHEY and CDR2 SVGEGT. The CDR3 reads CASSYFRSYNEQFF. CDR3 DNA sequence: TGTGCCAGCAGTTACTTCAGGAGTTACAATGAGCAGTTCTTC.

This clonotype was seen a handful of times. V gene TRBV14 combines with J gene TRBJ1-2, with no clear D. Germline V CDR1 and CDR2: SGHDN, FVKESK. The V gene lost 2 bases and the J gene lost 7 bases, with 17 bases spanning the gap. This CDR3 spans 15 amino acids. CDR3 residues: CASSQQPQSYSGYTF. The CDR3 region has the DNA TGTGCCAGCAGCCAACAACCACAGTCTTACTCTGGCTACACCTTC.